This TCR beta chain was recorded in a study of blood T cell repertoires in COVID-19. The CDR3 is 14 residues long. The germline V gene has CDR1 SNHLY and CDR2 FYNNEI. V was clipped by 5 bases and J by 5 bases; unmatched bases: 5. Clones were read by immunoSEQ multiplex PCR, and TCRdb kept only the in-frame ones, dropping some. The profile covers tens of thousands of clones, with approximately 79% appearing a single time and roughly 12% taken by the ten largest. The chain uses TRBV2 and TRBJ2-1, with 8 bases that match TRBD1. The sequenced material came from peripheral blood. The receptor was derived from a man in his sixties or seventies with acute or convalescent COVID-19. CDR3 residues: CASSTGGTDNEQFF. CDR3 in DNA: TGTGCCAGCAGTACAGGGGGGACCGACAATGAGCAGTTCTTC.